This is a list of T cell receptor beta chains from one sample in a study of shared clonotypes between healthy human individuals. The protocol was immunoSEQ multiplex PCR, while the TCRdb copy is restricted to in-frame clones and leaves out a portion. The sample has approximately 2.4 million clones; 90% to 97% are singletons. The material sequenced was naive CD4+ T cells sorted from blood. These receptors came from a man younger than 30 in good health. CDR3s leave out the opening cysteine and the closing phenylalanine or tryptophan. D genes are given only for firm matches.

v_gene	j_gene	d_gene	CDR3aa
TRBV6-5	TRBJ2-2	NA	ASSRDWNTGELF
TRBV10-3	TRBJ2-2	NA	AISDRANTGELF
TRBV6-6	TRBJ2-7	NA	ASSYFGYTYEQY
TRBV5-6	TRBJ2-1	NA	ASSPPKGNEQF
TRBV6-6	TRBJ2-5	TRBD2	ASSYRASGGQETQY
TRBV5-1	TRBJ1-4	TRBD1	ASSVGQGDEKLF
TRBV5-1	TRBJ2-1	NA	ASSLSGYNEQF
TRBV29-1	TRBJ2-5	NA	SVDPRETQY
TRBV5-4	TRBJ2-5	TRBD2	ASSHSGGRETQY
TRBV7-6	TRBJ2-7	TRBD2	ASSAVAGGRSEQY
TRBV6-4	TRBJ2-2	NA	ASGQRTGELF
TRBV5-1	TRBJ2-5	NA	ASSLTGGWQETQY
TRBV2	TRBJ2-1	NA	AVNPGLAYNEQF
TRBV4-1	TRBJ2-1	TRBD2	ASSREVAGGVDEQF
TRBV7-2	TRBJ2-1	NA	ASSRLRGPYNEQF
TRBV15	TRBJ2-2	NA	ATSGRNTGELF
TRBV6-1	TRBJ1-6	NA	ASSEAPVYNSPLH
TRBV13	TRBJ2-3	NA	ASSSGLYTDTQY
TRBV27	TRBJ2-7	NA	ASTPFDGGAREQY
TRBV6-1	TRBJ2-3	NA	ASSEGGSTDTQY
TRBV19	TRBJ2-3	TRBD1	ASKQGADTQY
TRBV2	TRBJ1-2	TRBD1	ASSSPGGRQGKKSNYGYT